The next 30 T cell receptor beta chains were all read from a single sample in a study of T cell repertoires in cytomegalovirus infection. From the reads, TCRdb called clonotypes with MiXCR, one entry per CDR3 protein. The data show approximately 110,000 distinct CDR3 sequences, roughly 30% seen once. These TCRs are of unknown antigen specificity. This material consisted of CD8+ T cells from cultured PBMCs, taken from culture after CMV antigen stimulation. Receptors were obtained from a human donor in good health (CMV status not recorded). Some clones in this sample may be carry-over from other donors' samples.

The rearrangement links TRBV9 to TRBJ1-4; 10 nucleotides line up with TRBD1. The V and J ends lost 3 bases and 8 bases, in that order; junction bases with no gene match: 4. The CDR3 covers 14 residues. Germline V gene sequence: CDR1 SGDLS, CDR2 YYNGEE. CDR3 DNA: TGTGCCAGCAGCGACCGGGACAGGGGCGAAAAACTGTTTTTT. Encoded protein: CASSDRDRGEKLFF.

This chain connects TRBV28 to TRBJ2-3, with D perhaps TRBD1 (6 bases). Germline V gene sequence: CDR1 MDHEN, CDR2 SYDVKM. The CDR3 loop spans 14 amino acids. The V and J ends lost 3 bases and 1 base respectively, with 8 bases between them. For the CDR3, the DNA is TGTGCCAGCAGTTTTGGGGGCGGCACAGATACGCAGTATTTT. It is translated as CASSFGGGTDTQYF.

This clonotype was counted between two and nine times. The chain uses TRBV27 and TRBJ2-7; TRBD1 aligns across 10 bases. J gave up 4 bases and V 5 bases, and 2 bases lay outside the gene matches. The germline V gene has CDR1 MNHEY and CDR2 SMNVEV (reference sequence). The CDR3 runs 13 residues. The CDR3: CASSRGQGYEQYF. CDR3 nucleotide sequence: TGTGCCAGCAGTAGGGGACAGGGGTACGAGCAGTACTTC.

This chain uses TRBV11-2 with TRBJ2-5; 8 bases are shared with TRBD2. Germline-derived CDR1 and CDR2 are SGHAT and FQNNGV. V shed 4 bases, J shed 2 bases, and the junction held 6 bases outside the gene matches. The CDR3 sequence is 15 residues long. The CDR3 nucleotides read TGTGCCAGCAGCTACACAGCGGGGGATCAAGAGACCCAGTACTTC. This gives the protein CASSYTAGDQETQYF.

V gene TRBV7-9 combines with J gene TRBJ2-7, with 12 nucleotides matching TRBD2. The V gene's germline CDR1 is SEHNR and CDR2 FQNEAQ (reference sequence). J was trimmed by 3 bases and V by 4 bases; bases with no gene match: 1. This CDR3 contains 14 residues. This chain's CDR3 is CASSSTSGGYEQYF. As DNA, the CDR3 is TGTGCCAGCAGCTCGACTAGCGGGGGCTACGAGCAGTACTTC. The full variable domain, with the rest looked up from reference TRBV7-9 and TRBJ2-7, is DTGVSQNPRHKITKRGQNVTFRCDPISEHNRLYWYRQTLGQGPEFLTYFQNEAQLEKSRLLSDRFSAERPKGSFSTLEIQRTEQGDSAMYLCASSSTSGGYEQYFGPGTRLTVT.

The chain has TRBV6-5 and TRBJ2-3, with TRBD1 matching 9 bases. Germline CDR1 is MNHEY and CDR2 is SVGAGI. The CDR3 is made up of 14 amino acids. The junction had 4 bases not matched to a gene; V was cut back by 5 bases and J by 4 bases. This chain's CDR3 is CASSLWTGADTQYF. The DNA of the CDR3 is TGTGCCAGCAGTCTCTGGACAGGGGCAGATACGCAGTATTTT.

The chain carries TRBV4-1 and TRBJ1-6; D unclear. V shed 1 base and J shed 6 bases, with 4 bases lying between them. This CDR3 contains 13 residues. Germline V gives CDR1 MGHRA, CDR2 YSYEKL. Here the CDR3 DNA reads TGCGCCAGCAGCCAAGTACTTAATTCACCCCTCCACTTT. Amino acid sequence: CASSQVLNSPLHF.

This clonotype was seen at least ten times. The CDR3 spells CASRPWRSTEAFF. The DNA for the CDR3 is TGTGCCAGCAGACCCTGGCGGAGCACTGAAGCTTTCTTT. The chain couples TRBV28 to TRBJ1-1; D remains ambiguous. The CDR3 sequence is 13 residues long. Germline assignment: CDR1 MDHEN and CDR2 SYDVKM. The V end was cut by 6 bases, the J end by 4 bases, with 12 bases between.

This chain joins TRBV20-1 and TRBJ2-1, with TRBD2 matching over 8 bases. The V segment lost 4 bases and the J segment 3 bases; nucleotides outside the gene matches: 8. CDR1 is DFQATT and CDR2 is SNEGSKA in the germline V gene (reference sequence). This CDR3 has 15 amino acids. CDR3 in amino acids: CSATPAAGVYNEQFF. The CDR3, as DNA: TGCAGTGCTACCCCCGCAGCGGGGGTCTACAATGAGCAGTTCTTC.

This clonotype has a handful of counts. This sequence joins TRBV11-2 and TRBJ2-1; 9 positions match TRBD2. Germline V gives CDR1 SGHAT, CDR2 FQNNGV. Trimming cost V 0 bases and J 7 bases; bases outside gene matches: 4. CDR3 length: 15 residues. CDR3 residues: CASSLEAGGRNEQFF. The CDR3 coding sequence is TGTGCCAGCAGCTTAGAAGCGGGGGGTCGGAATGAGCAGTTCTTC.

The CDR3 sequence is CASKQGVNYGYTF. The CDR3 DNA is TGTGCCAGCAAACAGGGGGTTAACTATGGCTACACCTTC. The V and J genes are TRBV2 and TRBJ1-2, with 8 positions matching TRBD1. Trimming took 7 bases from V and 1 from J; bases not matched to a gene: 2. Germline V gene data show CDR1 as SNHLY and CDR2 as FYNNEI. There are 13 residues in the CDR3. Together with reference TRBV2 and TRBJ1-2, the CDR3 gives the full variable domain: EPEVTQTPSHQVTQMGQEVILRCVPISNHLYFYWYRQILGQKVEFLVSFYNNEISEKSEIFDDQFSVERPDGSNFTLKIRSTKLEDSAMYFCASKQGVNYGYTFGSGTRLTVV.

The genes are TRBV6-6 and TRBJ1-5, with D unclear. The V gene's germline CDR1 is MNHNY and CDR2 SVGAGI (reference sequence). V lost 0 bases, J lost 4 bases, and 16 bases lay in between. The CDR3 length is 17 residues. Written as DNA, the CDR3 is TGTGCCAGCAGTTACTCCCCGGTAGGGTTAGGGAATCAGCCCCAGCATTTT. Its translation: CASSYSPVGLGNQPQHF.

The rearrangement links TRBV20-1 to TRBJ2-1; D is unresolved. The germline V and J ends were trimmed by 4 bases and 4 bases, with 11 bases remaining between them. The CDR3 runs 13 residues. Germline CDR1 and CDR2: DFQATT and SNEGSKA (reference sequence). CDR3 DNA sequence: TGCAGTGCTACCGTAGGGTTTTACAATGAGCAGTTCTTC. It yields the protein CSATVGFYNEQFF.

This clonotype was recorded many times. The rearrangement joins TRBV12-3 or TRBV12-4 to TRBJ1-2; TRBD1 might be the D (6 bases). V shed 5 bases and J shed 1 base, with 8 bases lying between them. This CDR3 comprises 13 residues. The CDR3 coding sequence is TGTGCCAGCAGTCGGGACATTAACTATGGCTACACCTTC. It codes for CASSRDINYGYTF.

V and J are TRBV7-4 and TRBJ1-5, with 10 bases that match TRBD1. Losses at the gene ends were 5 bases for V and 0 bases for J; bases not matched to a gene: 10. Germline V gene sequence: CDR1 SGHVT, CDR2 SQSDAQ. CDR3 size: 18 residues. CDR3 nucleotide sequence: TGTGCCAGCAGCCGAAGTGGGACAGGGGCCCCTAGCAATCAGCCCCAGCATTTT. Residues: CASSRSGTGAPSNQPQHF.

The chain combines TRBV28 with TRBJ2-3; TRBD2 aligns across 15 bases. The CDR3 is made up of 19 amino acids. The trim removed 5 bases at V and 5 bases at J, leaving 14 bases unmatched. The germline V gene has CDR1 MDHEN and CDR2 SYDVKM. The CDR3 nucleotides are TGTGCCAGCAGTCCGCCACTTTTATGGACTAGCGGGGGGGAAGATACGCAGTATTTT. Its translation is CASSPPLLWTSGGEDTQYF.

There are many counts of this clonotype. This chain uses TRBV6-1 with TRBJ1-2, with D perhaps TRBD1 (5 bases). V was shortened by 7 bases and J by 8 bases, with 17 bases between the two germline ends. Germline assignment: CDR1 MNHNS and CDR2 SASEGT. The CDR3 consists of 13 residues. The CDR3, as DNA: TGTGCCAGCACGGAGATTGGGACGACAGGCTACACCTTC. Translated, it gives CASTEIGTTGYTF.

This clonotype has more than one count but fewer than ten. This sequence joins TRBV6-6 and TRBJ1-5; D is possibly TRBD1 (6 bases). The V end was cut by 7 bases, the J end by 6 bases, with 13 bases between. Germline CDR1 MNHNY, CDR2 SVGAGI (reference sequence). This CDR3 region has 13 residues. CDR3 residues: CASKEEGGQPQHF. Written as DNA, the CDR3 is TGTGCCAGCAAAGAGGAGGGGGGTCAGCCCCAGCATTTT.

There are many counts of this clonotype. The CDR3 DNA follows: TGTGCCAGTAGCCGAGGGGTTACTGAAGCTTTCTTT. Its protein product is CASSRGVTEAFF. This chain uses TRBV19 with TRBJ1-1, with TRBD1 as a possible D gene (5 bases). The germline CDR1 and CDR2 sequences are LNHDA and SQIVND (reference sequence). V was shortened by 6 bases and J by 5 bases, with 10 bases between the two germline ends. The CDR3 totals 12 residues.

This clonotype has a handful of counts. The chain has TRBV29-1 and TRBJ2-7; D call uncertain. From germline, CDR1 is SQVTM and CDR2 ANQGSEA. The CDR3 covers 12 residues. V was trimmed by 4 bases and J by 3 bases, leaving 10 bases between them. Here the CDR3 DNA reads TGCAGCGTTGGCGGTATGGACTACGAGCAGTACTTC. Protein sequence: CSVGGMDYEQYF.

This clonotype was observed a single time. The chain links TRBV20-1 to TRBJ2-7; 7 bases match TRBD1. The CDR3 has 12 residues. J lost 1 base, V lost 6 bases, and 3 bases had no gene match. Germline V CDR1 and CDR2: DFQATT, SNEGSKA (reference sequence). The CDR3 reads CSASTGSYEQYF. As DNA, the CDR3 is TGCAGTGCGTCGACAGGGTCCTACGAGCAGTACTTC.

The V and J genes are TRBV6-6 and TRBJ1-1; 12 bases map to TRBD1. CDR1 is MNHNY, CDR2 SVGAGI, per germline (reference sequence). V was pared by 6 bases and J by 11 bases, with 10 bases of the junction left unmatched. This CDR3 spans 14 amino acids. The chain's CDR3 is CASSRGQGAPAAFF. The CDR3 nucleotides read TGTGCCAGCAGCCGGGGACAGGGGGCTCCGGCGGCTTTCTTT.

Note on this clonotype: One base away lies a much larger clone, so this may be a sequencing read error. The V gene is TRBV12-3 or TRBV12-4, the J gene TRBJ1-2, with D possibly TRBD1 on 5 matching bases. There are 13 residues in the CDR3. The V and J ends lost 5 bases and 7 bases respectively, with 14 bases between them. In DNA, the CDR3 is TGTGCCAGCAGTCTAATAGGGGATTTTGGCTACACCTTC. Its protein product is CASSLIGDFGYTF.

The chain joins TRBV2 to TRBJ2-1; D is tentatively TRBD1 or TRBD2 (5 bases each). The ends were cut back, 7 bases at V and 12 bases at J, with 22 bases in the middle. Germline CDR1 and CDR2: SNHLY and FYNNEI. The CDR3 covers 14 residues. The CDR3 sequence: CASIYKGVGTGQFF. CDR3 in DNA: TGTGCCAGCATCTACAAGGGAGTGGGGACGGGGCAGTTCTTC.

This chain links TRBV12-3 or TRBV12-4 with TRBJ2-5, with 8 bases fitting TRBD1. With 8 bases clipped from V and 4 bases from J, the junction kept 15 bases outside the gene matches. The CDR3 sequence is 16 residues long. In nucleotides, the CDR3 is TGTGCCAGCTCCCACTGGGGGACAGGCAGGCCAGAGACCCAGTACTTC. Residues: CASSHWGTGRPETQYF.

The chain employs TRBV15 and TRBJ2-5; 7 bases fit TRBD2. The CDR3 length is 13 residues. The germline V gene has CDR1 LNHNV and CDR2 YYDKDF (reference sequence). After removal of 5 bases from V and 2 bases from J, the junction contained 2 bases not matched to a gene. As DNA, the CDR3 is TGTGCCACCAGCGGGGACTATCAAGAGACCCAGTACTTC. This codes for CATSGDYQETQYF.

In the case of this clonotype: One end of the junction fails to match germline, which may point to a read error. V usage is TRBV7-1 and J usage is TRBJ1-1; the match to TRBD1 covers 8 bases. TRBV7-1 is an ORF; its function is uncertain. CDR3 length: 15 residues. DNA of the CDR3: TGTGCCAGCAGCACAAGACAGGGGACTGGGACTGACGCTTTCTTT. It yields the protein CASSTRQGTGTDAFF.

The rearrangement links TRBV19 to TRBJ2-3, with 7 bases that match TRBD1. V was pared by 5 bases and J by 3 bases, with 11 bases of the junction left unmatched. Germline V gene lookup returns CDR1 LNHDA and CDR2 SQIVND (reference sequence). The length of the CDR3 is 16 residues. In DNA, the CDR3 is TGTGCCAGTAGTGTGGGGACAGCCTTCGTTACAGATACGCAGTATTTT. Amino acids: CASSVGTAFVTDTQYF.

This clonotype was counted only a few times. This sequence joins TRBV6-5 and TRBJ2-2, with D possibly TRBD1 on 6 matching bases. V dropped 2 bases and J dropped 7 bases, with 11 bases sitting between them. Germline CDR1 is MNHEY and CDR2 is SVGAGI. The CDR3 consists of 14 residues. The CDR3 protein is CASSYTGSGGELFF. CDR3 coding DNA: TGTGCCAGCAGTTACACAGGGTCCGGCGGGGAGCTGTTTTTT.

This sequence joins TRBV7-3 and TRBJ1-2, with D unresolved. V shed 5 bases and J shed 10 bases, with 14 bases lying between them. Germline assignment: CDR1 SGHTA and CDR2 FQGTGA. The CDR3 runs 12 residues. This CDR3 is CASSPPGEYYTF. The DNA for the CDR3 is TGTGCCAGCAGCCCGCCCGGAGAGTACTACACCTTC.